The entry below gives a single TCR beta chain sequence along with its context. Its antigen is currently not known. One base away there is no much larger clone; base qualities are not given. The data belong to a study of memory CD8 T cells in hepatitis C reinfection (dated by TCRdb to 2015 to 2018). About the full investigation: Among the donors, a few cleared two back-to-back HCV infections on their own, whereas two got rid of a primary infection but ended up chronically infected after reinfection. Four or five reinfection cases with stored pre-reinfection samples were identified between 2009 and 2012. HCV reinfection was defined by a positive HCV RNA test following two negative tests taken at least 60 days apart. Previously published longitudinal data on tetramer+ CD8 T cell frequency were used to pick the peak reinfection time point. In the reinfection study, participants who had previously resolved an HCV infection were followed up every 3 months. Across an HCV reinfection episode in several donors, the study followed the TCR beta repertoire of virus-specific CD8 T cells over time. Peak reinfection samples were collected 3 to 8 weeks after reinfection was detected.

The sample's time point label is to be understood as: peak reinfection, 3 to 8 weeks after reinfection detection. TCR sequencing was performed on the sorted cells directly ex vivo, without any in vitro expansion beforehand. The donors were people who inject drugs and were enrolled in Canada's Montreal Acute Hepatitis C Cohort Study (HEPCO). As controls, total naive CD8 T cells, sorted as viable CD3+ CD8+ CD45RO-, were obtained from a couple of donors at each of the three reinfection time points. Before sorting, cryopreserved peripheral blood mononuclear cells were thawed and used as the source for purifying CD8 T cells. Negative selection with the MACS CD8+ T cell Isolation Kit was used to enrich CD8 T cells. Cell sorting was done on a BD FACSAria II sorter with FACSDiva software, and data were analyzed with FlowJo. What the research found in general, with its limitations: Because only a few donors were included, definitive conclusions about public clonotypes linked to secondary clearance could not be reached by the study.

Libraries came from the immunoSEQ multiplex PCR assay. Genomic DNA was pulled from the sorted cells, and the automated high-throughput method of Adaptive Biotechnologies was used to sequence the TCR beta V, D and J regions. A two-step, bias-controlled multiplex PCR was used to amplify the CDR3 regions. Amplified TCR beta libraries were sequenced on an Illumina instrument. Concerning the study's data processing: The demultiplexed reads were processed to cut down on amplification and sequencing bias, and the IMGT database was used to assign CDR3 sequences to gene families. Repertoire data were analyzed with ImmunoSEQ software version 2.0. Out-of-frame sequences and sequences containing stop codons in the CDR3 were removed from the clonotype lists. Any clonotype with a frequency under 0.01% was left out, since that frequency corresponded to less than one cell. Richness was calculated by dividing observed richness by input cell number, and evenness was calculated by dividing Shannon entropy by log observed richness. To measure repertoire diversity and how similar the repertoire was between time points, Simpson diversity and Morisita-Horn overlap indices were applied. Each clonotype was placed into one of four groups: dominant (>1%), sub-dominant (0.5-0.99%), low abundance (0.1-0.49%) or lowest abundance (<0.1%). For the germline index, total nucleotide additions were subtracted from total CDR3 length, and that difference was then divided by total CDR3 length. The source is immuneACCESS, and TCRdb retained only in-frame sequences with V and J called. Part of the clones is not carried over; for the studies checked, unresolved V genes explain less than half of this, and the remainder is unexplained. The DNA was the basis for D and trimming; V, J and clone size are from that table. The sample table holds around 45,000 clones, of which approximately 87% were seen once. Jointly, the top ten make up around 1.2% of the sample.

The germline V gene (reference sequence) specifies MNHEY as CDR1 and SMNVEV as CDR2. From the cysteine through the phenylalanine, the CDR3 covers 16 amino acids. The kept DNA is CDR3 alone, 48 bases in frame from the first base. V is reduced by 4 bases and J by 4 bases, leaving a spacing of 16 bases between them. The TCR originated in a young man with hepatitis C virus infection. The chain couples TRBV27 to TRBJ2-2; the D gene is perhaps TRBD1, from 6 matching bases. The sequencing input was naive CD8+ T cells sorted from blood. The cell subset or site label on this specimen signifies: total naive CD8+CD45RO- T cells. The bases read TGTGCCAGCAGTTCCCGGGACACAGGGTTCACCGGGGAGCTGTTTTTT. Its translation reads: CASSSRDTGFTGELFF.